These 19 T cell receptor beta chains originate from one sample sequenced in a study of cytomegalovirus exposure and HLA in healthy donors. The primer mix had 60 Vbeta and 13 Jbeta primers. Assay: immunoSEQ multiplex PCR; the TCRdb copy retains only in-frame clones and omits some. The data show some 170,000 clones, roughly 80% seen once. The specimen was PBMCs. Source of these receptors: a man aged 45-65 years in good health and CMV-seropositive.

In nucleotides, the CDR3 is TGTGCCAGCAGCTCCGACGACAGCCTAAACTATGGCTACACCTTC. It specifies CASSSDDSLNYGYTF. The chain joins TRBV13 to TRBJ1-2; D perhaps matches TRBD1 (5 bases). The CDR3 spans 15 residues. CDR1 PRHDT and CDR2 FYEKMQ come from the germline V gene (reference sequence). The V gene lost 4 bases and the J gene lost 2 bases, with 14 bases spanning the gap.

The CDR3 is CASSLTGLGFHEQYF. The CDR3 bases are TGCGCCAGCAGCTTGACAGGGCTGGGCTTCCACGAGCAGTACTTC. J is TRBJ2-7 and V is TRBV5-1; perhaps TRBD1 as D (6 bases). The CDR3 is 15 amino acids. Germline-derived CDR1 and CDR2 are SGHRS and YFSETQ. The ends were cut back, 1 base at V and 5 bases at J, with 16 bases in the middle.

The genes are TRBV5-4 and TRBJ2-1, with D uncertain. Trimming removed 2 bases from V and 6 bases from J, with 9 bases in between. CDR3 length equals 13 residues. Germline V gene data show CDR1 as SGHNT and CDR2 as YYREEE (reference sequence). CDR3: CASSFPASNEQFF. In DNA, the CDR3 is TGTGCCAGCAGCTTCCCGGCTAGCAATGAGCAGTTCTTC.

This chain uses TRBV29-1 with TRBJ2-5, with 7 bases identical to TRBD1. The end of the DNA fits TRBJ2-7 better, so the J call may be wrong. Germline V gene data show CDR1 as SQVTM and CDR2 as ANQGSEA. This CDR3 region has 13 residues. The CDR3: CSVVGTVTYEQYF. CDR3 bases: TGCAGCGTTGTGGGGACAGTCACCTACGAGCAGTACTTC.

The sample holds a few counts of this clone. This chain uses TRBV29-1 with TRBJ2-3, with 10 nucleotides matching TRBD2. With V trimmed by 1 base and J by 4 bases, 14 bases remained unmatched. This CDR3 comprises 18 residues. CDR1 and CDR2 (germline): SQVTM, ANQGSEA. As DNA, the CDR3 is TGCAGCGTTGAAGGGCCCAGCGGGGGGGCCGGGATGCCAGATACGCAGTATTTT. Its translation: CSVEGPSGGAGMPDTQYF.

The V gene is TRBV15, the J gene TRBJ1-5; weak D call: TRBD1 (5 bases). The V gene lost 9 bases and the J gene lost 7 bases, with 16 bases spanning the gap. The CDR3 spans 13 residues. CDR1 is LNHNV and CDR2 is YYDKDF in the germline V gene (reference sequence). CDR3 amino acids: CATSQGARQPQHF. The CDR3 bases are TGTGCCACTTCGCAAGGGGCGAGGCAGCCCCAGCATTTT.

The genes are TRBV10-3 and TRBJ2-1, with D possibly being TRBD1 (8 bases). V was shortened by 7 bases and J by 8 bases, with 21 bases between the two germline ends. This CDR3 region has 15 residues. Germline V gene data show CDR1 as ENHRY and CDR2 as SYGVKD. The DNA of the CDR3 is TGTGCCATCACTGAAACAGGGGGGGTTAGGGATGAGCAGTTCTTC. It translates to CAITETGGVRDEQFF.

The J gene is TRBJ2-2, the V gene TRBV7-3, with 9 bases fitting TRBD2. Germline V CDR1 and CDR2: SGHTA, FQGTGA. The CDR3 covers 18 residues. After removal of 5 bases from V and 5 bases from J, the junction contained 15 bases not matched to a gene. CDR3 bases: TGTGCCAGCAGCCTCCCCGGGGTAGCGGGAGATAATACCGGGGAGCTGTTTTTT. The encoded protein is CASSLPGVAGDNTGELFF. The full variable domain, in which reference TRBV7-3 and TRBJ2-2 provide the parts outside the CDR3, is GAGVSQTPSNKVTEKGKYVELRCDPISGHTALYWYRQSLGQGPEFLIYFQGTGAADDSGLPNDRFFAVRPEGSVSTLKIQRTERGDSAVYLCASSLPGVAGDNTGELFFGEGSRLTVL.

This clone came up a few times. This chain connects TRBV11-2 to TRBJ2-1; 14 bases line up with TRBD2. V trimming: 1 base; J trimming: 12 bases; junction bases outside the gene matches: 8. The CDR3 is made up of 16 amino acids. The V gene's germline CDR1 is SGHAT and CDR2 FQNNGV. The CDR3 DNA sequence: TGTGCCAGCAGCTTAGTCCTGACTAGCGGGAGGGCCCGGCAGTTCTTC. Its protein product is CASSLVLTSGRARQFF.

The chain couples TRBV4-3 to TRBJ2-3; perhaps TRBD2 as D (6 bases). This CDR3 is 15 amino acids long. Germline V lookup: CDR1 LGHNA, CDR2 YSLEER. The ends were cut back, 4 bases at V and 6 bases at J, with 17 bases in the middle. CDR3 DNA sequence: TGCGCCAGCAGCCTCCTGGGGCGGGGTAGCGATACGCAGTATTTT. As protein: CASSLLGRGSDTQYF.

The chain links TRBV5-6 to TRBJ1-2; D may be TRBD1 (5 bases). Germline V gives CDR1 SGHDT, CDR2 YYEEEE. V lost 1 base, J lost 12 bases, and 13 bases lay in between. The CDR3 extends over 12 amino acids. In nucleotides, the CDR3 is TGTGCCAGCAGCTTGCTCGGCAGGGCCCACACCTTC. Protein: CASSLLGRAHTF. The full variable domain, in which reference TRBV5-6 and TRBJ1-2 provide the parts outside the CDR3, is DAGVTQSPTHLIKTRGQQVTLRCSPKSGHDTVSWYQQALGQGPQFIFQYYEEEERQRGNFPDRFSGHQFPNYSSELNVNALLLGDSALYLCASSLLGRAHTFGSGTRLTVV.

This chain joins TRBV7-2 and TRBJ1-1; no firm D call. CDR1 and CDR2 from the germline V gene are SGHTA and FQGNSA. The length of the CDR3 is 14 residues. Deletions cut 3 bases from V and 1 base from J, with 9 bases between. In DNA form, the CDR3 reads TGTGCCAGCAGCTTGAGGAATTCGAACACTGAAGCTTTCTTT. Protein: CASSLRNSNTEAFF. The full variable domain, its missing parts supplied by reference TRBV7-2 and TRBJ1-1, is GAGVSQSPSNKVTEKGKDVELRCDPISGHTALYWYRQSLGQGLEFLIYFQGNSAPDKSGLPSDRFSAERTGGSVSTLTIQRTQQEDSAVYLCASSLRNSNTEAFFGQGTRLTVV.

CDR3 amino acids: CASSFGRGNQPQHF. The CDR3, as DNA: TGTGCCAGCAGTTTTGGCAGGGGAAATCAGCCCCAGCATTTT. The chain links TRBV28 to TRBJ1-5, with D perhaps TRBD1 (6 bases). The CDR3 is made up of 14 amino acids. Trimming removed 3 bases at V and 4 bases at J, with 10 bases between. Per germline, CDR1 MDHEN and CDR2 SYDVKM.

This chain connects TRBV7-9 to TRBJ1-6; possible D gene TRBD1, 5 bases. V was shortened by 4 bases and J by 9 bases, with 10 bases between the two germline ends. This CDR3 contains 13 residues. The germline CDR1 and CDR2 sequences are SEHNR and FQNEAQ (reference sequence). CDR3 DNA sequence: TGTGCCAGCAGCTCACGGGGGGGTTCACCCCTCCACTTT. Residues: CASSSRGGSPLHF.

The gene calls are TRBV5-6 and TRBJ2-7; TRBD2 is a possible D gene (6 bases). The CDR3 loop spans 15 amino acids. Germline V CDR1 and CDR2: SGHDT, YYEEEE. V was cut by 0 bases and J by 5 bases, with 15 bases left in between. Written as DNA, the CDR3 is TGTGCCAGCAGCTTGGGGGGGTGGGGGAGGCACGAGCAGTACTTC. Its translation is CASSLGGWGRHEQYF.

J is TRBJ2-1 and V is TRBV30; 8 bases match TRBD2. The CDR3 covers 16 residues. Germline V CDR1 and CDR2: GTSNPN, SVGIG (reference sequence). Losses at the gene ends were 2 bases for V and 12 bases for J; bases not matched to a gene: 18. CDR3 in DNA: TGTGCCTGGAGTTTCGATCCGGGACTAGATTTTATTATGCAGTTCTTC. Translating it yields CAWSFDPGLDFIMQFF.

The CDR3 DNA is TGTGCCAGCAGCTTGGGATCAGGGGCGGCCGGGGAGCTGTTTTTT. Its protein product is CASSLGSGAAGELFF. The chain is built from TRBV5-5 and TRBJ2-2; tentative D call: TRBD1 (6 bases). The CDR3 is 15 residues long. Germline V lookup: CDR1 SGHKS, CDR2 YYEKEE (reference sequence). The ends were cut back, 0 bases at V and 6 bases at J, with 12 bases in the middle.

J is TRBJ2-1 and V is TRBV1; the D call in the table, TRBD2, was not verified against the DNA. TRBV1 is given as a pseudogene. This CDR3 has 17 amino acids. This chain's CDR3 is CTSSQESTSDSYNEQFF. CDR3 DNA: TGCACCAGCAGCCAAGAGTCTACTAGCGACTCCTACAATGAGCAGTTCTTC.

This chain joins TRBV5-1 and TRBJ1-4, with 7 bases lining up with TRBD1. After removal of 2 bases from V and 6 bases from J, the junction contained 13 bases not matched to a gene. This CDR3 spans 17 amino acids. Germline assignment: CDR1 SGHRS and CDR2 YFSETQ. CDR3 sequence: CASSFIPTTGFYEKLFF. DNA of the CDR3: TGCGCCAGCAGCTTTATTCCCACGACAGGGTTCTATGAAAAACTGTTTTTT.